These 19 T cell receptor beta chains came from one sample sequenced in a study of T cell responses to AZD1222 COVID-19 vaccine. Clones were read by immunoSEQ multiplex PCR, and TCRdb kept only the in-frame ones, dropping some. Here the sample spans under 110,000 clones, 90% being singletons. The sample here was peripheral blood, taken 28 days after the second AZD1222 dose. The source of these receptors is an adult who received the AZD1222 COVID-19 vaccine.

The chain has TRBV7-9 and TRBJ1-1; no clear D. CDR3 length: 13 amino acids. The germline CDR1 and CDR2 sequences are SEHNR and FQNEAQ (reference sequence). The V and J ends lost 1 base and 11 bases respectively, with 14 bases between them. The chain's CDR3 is CASSLDRRVEAFF. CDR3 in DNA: TGTGCCAGCAGCTTAGATCGGAGAGTGGAGGCTTTCTTT.

The CDR3 spells CASSYVGTDTQYF. The CDR3 nucleotides are TGTGCCAGCAGTTACGTCGGCACAGATACGCAGTATTTT. This chain joins TRBV6-5 and TRBJ2-3; D call uncertain. The ends were cut back, 2 bases at V and 1 base at J, with 4 bases in the middle. There are 13 residues in the CDR3. Germline assignment: CDR1 MNHEY and CDR2 SVGAGI.

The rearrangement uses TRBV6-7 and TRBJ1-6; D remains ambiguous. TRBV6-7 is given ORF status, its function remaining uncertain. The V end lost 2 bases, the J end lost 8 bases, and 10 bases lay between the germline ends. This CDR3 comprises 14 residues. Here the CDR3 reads CASSYREEDSPLHF. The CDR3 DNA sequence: TGTGCCAGCAGTTACCGGGAGGAGGATTCACCCCTCCACTTT.

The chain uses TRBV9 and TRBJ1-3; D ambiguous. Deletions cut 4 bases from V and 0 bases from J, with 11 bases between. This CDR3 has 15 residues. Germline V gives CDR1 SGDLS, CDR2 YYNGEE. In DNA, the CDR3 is TGTGCCAGCAGCCCCGGCTATCTCTCTGGAAACACCATATATTTT. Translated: CASSPGYLSGNTIYF.

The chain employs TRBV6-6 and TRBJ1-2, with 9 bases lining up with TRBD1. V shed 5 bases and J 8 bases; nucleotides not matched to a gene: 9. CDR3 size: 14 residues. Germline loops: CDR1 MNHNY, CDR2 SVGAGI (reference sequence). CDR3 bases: TGTGCCAGCAGTCACAAGCGGGACAGGGAAGGCTACACCTTC. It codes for CASSHKRDREGYTF.

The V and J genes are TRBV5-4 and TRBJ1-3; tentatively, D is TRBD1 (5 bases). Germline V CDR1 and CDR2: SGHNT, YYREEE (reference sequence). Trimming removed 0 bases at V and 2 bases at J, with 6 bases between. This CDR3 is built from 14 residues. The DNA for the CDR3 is TGTGCCAGCAGCTTGGGAGGGGCTGGAAACACCATATATTTT. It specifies CASSLGGAGNTIYF.

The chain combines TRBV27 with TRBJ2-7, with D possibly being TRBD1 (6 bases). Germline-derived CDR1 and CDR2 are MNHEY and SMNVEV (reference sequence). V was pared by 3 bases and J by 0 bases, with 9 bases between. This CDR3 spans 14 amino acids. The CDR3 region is CASSFADSSYEQYF. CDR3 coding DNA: TGTGCCAGCAGTTTCGCGGACAGCTCCTACGAGCAGTACTTC.

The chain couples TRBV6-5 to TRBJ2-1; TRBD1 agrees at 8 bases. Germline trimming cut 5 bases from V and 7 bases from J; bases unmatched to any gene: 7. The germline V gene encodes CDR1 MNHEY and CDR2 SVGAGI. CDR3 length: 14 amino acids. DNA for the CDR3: TGTGCCAGCAGTATGACAGGGGAAGTAAATGAGCAGTTCTTC. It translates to CASSMTGEVNEQFF.

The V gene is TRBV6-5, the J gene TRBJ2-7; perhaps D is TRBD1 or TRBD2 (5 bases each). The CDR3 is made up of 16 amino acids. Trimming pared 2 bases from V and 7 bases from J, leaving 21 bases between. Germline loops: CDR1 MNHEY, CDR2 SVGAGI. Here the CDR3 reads CASSYAFGADRREQYF. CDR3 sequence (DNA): TGTGCCAGCAGTTACGCCTTCGGGGCTGACCGGAGGGAGCAGTACTTC.

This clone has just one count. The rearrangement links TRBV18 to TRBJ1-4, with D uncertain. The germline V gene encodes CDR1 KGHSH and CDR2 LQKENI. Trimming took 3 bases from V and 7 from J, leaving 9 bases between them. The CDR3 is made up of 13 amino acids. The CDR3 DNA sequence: TGTGCCAGCTCACCGGCCAAAGGTGAAAAACTGTTTTTT. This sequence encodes CASSPAKGEKLFF. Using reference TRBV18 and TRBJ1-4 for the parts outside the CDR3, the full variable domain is NAGVMQNPRHLVRRRGQEARLRCSPMKGHSHVYWYRQLPEEGLKFMVYLQKENIIDESGMPKERFSAEFPKEGPSILRIQQVVRGDSAAYFCASSPAKGEKLFFGSGTQLSVL.

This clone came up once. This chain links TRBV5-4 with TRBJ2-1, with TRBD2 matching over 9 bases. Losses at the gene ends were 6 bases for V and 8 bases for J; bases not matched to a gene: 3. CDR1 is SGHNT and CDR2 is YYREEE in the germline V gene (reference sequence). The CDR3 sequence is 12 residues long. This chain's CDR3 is CASTLAGDEQFF. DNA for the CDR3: TGTGCCAGCACGTTAGCGGGGGATGAGCAGTTCTTC. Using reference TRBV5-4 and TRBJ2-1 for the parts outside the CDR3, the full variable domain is ETGVTQSPTHLIKTRGQQVTLRCSSQSGHNTVSWYQQALGQGPQFIFQYYREEENGRGNFPPRFSGLQFPNYSSELNVNALELDDSALYLCASTLAGDEQFFGPGTRLTVL.

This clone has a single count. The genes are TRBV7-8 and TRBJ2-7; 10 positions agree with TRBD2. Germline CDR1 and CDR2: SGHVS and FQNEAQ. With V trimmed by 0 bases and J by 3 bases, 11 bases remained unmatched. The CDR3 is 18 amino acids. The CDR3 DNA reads TGTGCCAGCAGCTTAGCCGAGACACTAGCGGGGACATACTACGAGCAGTACTTC. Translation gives CASSLAETLAGTYYEQYF.

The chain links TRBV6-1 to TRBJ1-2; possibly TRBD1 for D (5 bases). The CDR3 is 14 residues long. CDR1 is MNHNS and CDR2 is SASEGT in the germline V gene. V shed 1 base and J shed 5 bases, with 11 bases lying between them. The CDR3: CASSEVPGTYGYTF. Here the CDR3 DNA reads TGTGCCAGCAGTGAAGTCCCAGGGACTTATGGCTACACCTTC.

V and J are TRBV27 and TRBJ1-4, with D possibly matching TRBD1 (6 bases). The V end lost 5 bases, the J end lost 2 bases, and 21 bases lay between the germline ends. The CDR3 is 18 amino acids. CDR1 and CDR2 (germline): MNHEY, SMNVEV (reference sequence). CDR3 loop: CASSTYGGAVQTNEKLFF. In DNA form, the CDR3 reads TGTGCCAGCAGTACCTACGGGGGGGCGGTTCAGACTAATGAAAAACTGTTTTTT.

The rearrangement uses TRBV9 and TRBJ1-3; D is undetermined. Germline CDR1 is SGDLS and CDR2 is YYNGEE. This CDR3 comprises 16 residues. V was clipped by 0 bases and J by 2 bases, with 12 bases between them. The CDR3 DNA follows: TGTGCCAGCAGCGTAGCATGGGGAGTGGCTGGAAACACCATATATTTT. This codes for CASSVAWGVAGNTIYF.

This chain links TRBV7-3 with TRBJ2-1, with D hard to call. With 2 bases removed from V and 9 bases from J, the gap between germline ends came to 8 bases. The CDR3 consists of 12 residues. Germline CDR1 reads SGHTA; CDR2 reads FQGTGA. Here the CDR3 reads CASSLGPGEQFF. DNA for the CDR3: TGTGCCAGCAGCTTAGGGCCGGGTGAGCAGTTCTTC.

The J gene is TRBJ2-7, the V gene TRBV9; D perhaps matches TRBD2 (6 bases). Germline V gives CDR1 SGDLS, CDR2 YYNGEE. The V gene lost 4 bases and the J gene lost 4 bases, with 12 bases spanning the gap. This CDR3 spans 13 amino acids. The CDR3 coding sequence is TGTGCCAGCAGCCCCTCTCGGGAGTACGAGCAGTACTTC. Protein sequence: CASSPSREYEQYF.

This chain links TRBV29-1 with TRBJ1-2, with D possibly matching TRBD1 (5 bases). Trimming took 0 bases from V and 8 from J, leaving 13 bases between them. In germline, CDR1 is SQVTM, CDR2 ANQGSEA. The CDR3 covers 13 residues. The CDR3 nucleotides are TGCAGCGTTGAAGATCAGAGGGGCCTCGGCTACACCTTC. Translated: CSVEDQRGLGYTF.

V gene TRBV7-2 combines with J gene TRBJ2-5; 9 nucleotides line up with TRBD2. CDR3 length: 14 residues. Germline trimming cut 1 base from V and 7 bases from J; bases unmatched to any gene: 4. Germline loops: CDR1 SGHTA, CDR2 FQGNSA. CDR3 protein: CASSLEIAGATQYF. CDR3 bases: TGTGCCAGCAGCTTAGAGATAGCGGGGGCGACCCAGTACTTC.